This T cell receptor beta chain is drawn from a study of T cells in Graves' hyperthyroidism and ophthalmopathy. RNA transcripts served as the template for amplifying TCR beta CDR3 regions. The HTBI primer set drove a first-round RT-PCR of the TCR CDR3. Via MiXCR, TCRdb re-called the multiplex PCR reads, giving one row per CDR3 protein. The sample yields around 440,000 distinct CDR3 sequences, less than 20% seen once. This clonotype has only one observation. Calling Graves' hyperthyroidism stable meant ophthalmopathy did not progress within 18 months. Uncontrolled infection, other autoimmune disease, pregnancy or lactation barred patients from enrollment. The CDR3 covers 12 residues. The V gene lost 0 bases and the J gene lost 7 bases, with 6 bases spanning the gap.

The source of this sequence is a young woman with Graves' hyperthyroidism. V and J are TRBV12-3 or TRBV12-4 and TRBJ1-1, with D hard to call. Sequencing was done on a sample of blood. The CDR3 bases are TGTGCCAGCAGTTTAGCGCGCAGTGAAGCTTTCTTT. This codes for CASSLARSEAFF.